This T cell receptor (beta chain) was recorded in a study of T cell changes during pregnancy in multiple sclerosis. Germline CDR1 reads MNHNS; CDR2 reads SASEGT. The CDR3 has 13 amino acids. V was clipped by 7 bases and J by 2 bases, with 12 bases between them. The table came from immunoSEQ multiplex PCR; TCRdb's copy has only in-frame clones and leaves some out. This table holds just under 40,000 clones, roughly nine tenths found once. The sequence was obtained from a female donor in good health, enrolled as a control in a pregnancy study. This chain connects TRBV6-1 to TRBJ2-7; weak D call: TRBD1 (5 bases). The material sequenced was CD4+ T cells from peripheral blood mononuclear cells, taken in the first trimester of pregnancy. The CDR3 nucleotides are TGTGCCAGCACCCCCTCAGGGCCCTACGAGCAGTACTTC. Translated: CASTPSGPYEQYF.